The 9 T cell receptor beta chains below all came from one sample that was sequenced in a study of cytomegalovirus exposure and HLA in healthy donors. PCR employed 60 Vbeta and 13 Jbeta primers. Here immunoSEQ multiplex PCR was the method, and the copy in TCRdb shows in-frame clones only, minus some. The data contain roughly 160,000 clones, approximately 74% of them singletons. Material: PBMCs. Receptors originate from a woman in her twenties or thirties in good health and CMV-seronegative.

This clone was recorded a few times. This chain joins TRBV27 and TRBJ2-2; D is uncertain. CDR1 and CDR2 (germline): MNHEY, SMNVEV (reference sequence). This CDR3 has 13 residues. V lost 0 bases to trimming and J lost 6 bases, with 5 bases between them. CDR3: CASSLSRSGELFF. DNA of the CDR3: TGTGCCAGCAGTTTATCGCGCTCCGGGGAGCTGTTTTTT.

The chain recombines TRBV19 with TRBJ1-1, with 9 bases matching TRBD1. The V segment lost 5 bases and the J segment 2 bases; nucleotides outside the gene matches: 15. This CDR3 has 18 residues. Germline CDR1 LNHDA, CDR2 SQIVND (reference sequence). The chain's CDR3 is CASSPKGQGTRANTEAFF. The CDR3 DNA follows: TGTGCCAGTAGTCCAAAGGGACAGGGAACCAGGGCTAACACTGAAGCTTTCTTT.

CDR3 protein: CAGETGAGDTQYF. For the CDR3, the DNA is TGTGCCGGAGAGACAGGGGCGGGAGATACGCAGTATTTT. The chain joins TRBV30 to TRBJ2-3, with 8 bases fitting TRBD1. The CDR3 has 13 amino acids. Trimming took 8 bases from V and 5 from J; bases not matched to a gene: 9. Germline CDR1 GTSNPN, CDR2 SVGIG (reference sequence).

The chain joins TRBV7-2 to TRBJ1-2, with 9 bases lining up with TRBD1. The CDR3 contains 14 residues. The germline V gene encodes CDR1 SGHTA and CDR2 FQGNSA. After removal of 4 bases from V and 3 bases from J, the junction contained 3 bases not matched to a gene. CDR3 protein: CASSSGQGYYGYTF. The CDR3 coding sequence is TGTGCCAGCAGCTCCGGACAGGGGTACTATGGCTACACCTTC. Filled out from reference TRBV7-2 and TRBJ1-2, the complete variable domain reads GAGVSQSPSNKVTEKGKDVELRCDPISGHTALYWYRQSLGQGLEFLIYFQGNSAPDKSGLPSDRFSAERTGGSVSTLTIQRTQQEDSAVYLCASSSGQGYYGYTFGSGTRLTVV.

V gene TRBV7-3 combines with J gene TRBJ2-2; D is possibly TRBD2 (6 bases). The CDR3 covers 15 residues. Germline values: CDR1 SGHTA, CDR2 FQGTGA. V was cut by 4 bases and J by 1 base, with 10 bases left in between. CDR3 residues: CASSSSGLNTGELFF. CDR3 nucleotides: TGTGCCAGCAGCTCAAGCGGGTTGAACACCGGGGAGCTGTTTTTT.

Turning to this clone: Its ends do not fully match the called genes, so a read error is possible. Other nucleotide sequences in the sample specify the same CDR3. The chain couples TRBV9 to TRBJ1-1, with 7 positions matching TRBD1. Germline V lookup: CDR1 SGDLS, CDR2 YYNGEE. CDR3 size: 15 residues. The CDR3 region has the DNA TGTGCCAGCAGCGCCGGACAGGCTAGGAACACTGAGGCTTTCTTT. Protein product: CASSAGQARNTEAFF.

This clone has only a few counts. V usage is TRBV18 and J usage is TRBJ2-3; 13 positions agree with TRBD2. The CDR3 has 17 amino acids. With 5 bases clipped from V and 5 bases from J, the junction kept 10 bases outside the gene matches. Germline V gene data show CDR1 as KGHSH and CDR2 as LQKENI. The chain's CDR3 is CASSAPGLAGLGDTQYF. In DNA, the CDR3 is TGTGCCAGCTCAGCTCCGGGACTAGCGGGGCTGGGAGATACGCAGTATTTT.

As for this clone: This sample includes further DNA sequences coding for the same CDR3. The V and J genes are TRBV5-1 and TRBJ2-7, with TRBD1 identical over 8 bases. Germline CDR1 and CDR2: SGHRS and YFSETQ. V shed 3 bases, J shed 2 bases, and the junction held 4 bases outside the gene matches. The CDR3 runs to 14 residues. This chain's CDR3 is CASSSGQGPYEQYF. CDR3 in DNA: TGCGCCAGCAGCTCCGGACAGGGACCCTACGAGCAGTACTTC.

The chain uses TRBV30 and TRBJ1-6; D is uncertain. The V end lost 1 base, the J end lost 7 bases, and 11 bases lay between the germline ends. This CDR3 spans 14 amino acids. Germline-derived CDR1 and CDR2 are GTSNPN and SVGIG (reference sequence). The CDR3 DNA sequence: TGTGCCTGGAGTGGAGAAATCCCGAATTCACCCCTCCACTTT. This codes for CAWSGEIPNSPLHF.